This TCR beta chain came from a study of graft-versus-host responses after intestinal transplantation. Study details: After anti-thymocyte globulin induction, recipients took tacrolimus and steroids for 3 to 4 years.

Unmatched junction bases numbered 4, after V lost 4 bases and J lost 4 bases. This CDR3 comprises 16 residues. Germline V lookup: CDR1 MNHEY, CDR2 SMNVEV (reference sequence). Measured with immunoSEQ multiplex PCR; TCRdb has only the in-frame clones, and not every one. The sample shows tens of thousands of clones, roughly 83% of them seen only once. As regards this clone: Antigen: not known.

Source: unstimulated CD8+ T cells sorted from spleen or lymph node cells, taken before intestinal transplant. This sequence was found in a human donor who received an intestinal transplant. The chain joins TRBV27 to TRBJ2-3; 14 nucleotides align to TRBD2. The CDR3 coding sequence is TGTGCCAGCAGTTCCGGACTAGCGGGGGGCGCAGATACGCAGTATTTT. Residues: CASSSGLAGGADTQYF.